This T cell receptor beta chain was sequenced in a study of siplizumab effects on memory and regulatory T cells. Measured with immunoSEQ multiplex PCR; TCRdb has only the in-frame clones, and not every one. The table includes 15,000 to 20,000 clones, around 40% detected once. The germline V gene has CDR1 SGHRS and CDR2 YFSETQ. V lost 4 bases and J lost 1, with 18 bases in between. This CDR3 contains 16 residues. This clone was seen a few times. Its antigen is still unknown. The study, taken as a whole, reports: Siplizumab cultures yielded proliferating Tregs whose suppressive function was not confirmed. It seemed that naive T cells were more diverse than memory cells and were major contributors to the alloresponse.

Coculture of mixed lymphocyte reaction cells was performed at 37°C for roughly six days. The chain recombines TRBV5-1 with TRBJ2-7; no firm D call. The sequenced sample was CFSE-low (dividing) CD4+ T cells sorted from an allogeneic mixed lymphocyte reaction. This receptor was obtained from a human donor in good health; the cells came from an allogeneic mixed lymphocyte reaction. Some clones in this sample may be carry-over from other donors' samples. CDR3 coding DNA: TGCGCCAGCAGCGCCTCAATAATCCTTGGGTCCTACGAGCAGTACTTC. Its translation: CASSASIILGSYEQYF.